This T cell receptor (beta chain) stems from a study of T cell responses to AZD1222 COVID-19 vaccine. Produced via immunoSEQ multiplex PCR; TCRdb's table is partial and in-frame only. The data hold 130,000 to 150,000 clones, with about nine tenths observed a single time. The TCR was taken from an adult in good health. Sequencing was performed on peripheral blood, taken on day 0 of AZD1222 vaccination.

CDR3 nucleotide sequence: TGCGCCAGCAGCTTGGAACACTCTCGTGGAAACACCATATATTTT. Its protein is CASSLEHSRGNTIYF. The chain has TRBV5-1 and TRBJ1-3, with unresolved D. Between the trimmed V and J ends, which lost 0 bases and 3 bases, there was a span of 10 bases. The CDR3 has 15 amino acids. The germline V gene encodes CDR1 SGHRS and CDR2 YFSETQ. Drawing the rest from reference TRBV5-1 and TRBJ1-3, the complete variable domain is KAGVTQTPRYLIKTRGQQVTLSCSPISGHRSVSWYQQTPGQGLQFLFEYFSETQRNKGNFPGRFSGRQFSNSRSEMNVSTLELGDSALYLCASSLEHSRGNTIYFGEGSWLTVV.